In its sample, the clone carrying this T cell receptor (beta chain) was seen a few times. The antigen remains unidentified. The data were obtained in a study of immune cell composition in non-small cell lung cancer. Study-wide background: Histologic subtype was mainly adenocarcinoma or squamous cell carcinoma. Study-wide results and limits: Lung squamous cell carcinoma tumours had significantly higher top 10 clone scores and productive clonality than lung adenocarcinoma. Adenocarcinomas with higher top tumour-associated clone frequency had more reactive TILs.

Clones were sequenced by immunoSEQ multiplex PCR, and TCRdb holds only the in-frame ones, with some missing. Among some 13,000 clones listed, more than 65% were seen once. V shed 0 bases, J shed 9 bases, and the junction held 11 bases outside the gene matches. In germline, CDR1 is SGHRS, CDR2 YFSETQ. The CDR3 extends over 15 amino acids. This TCR was recovered from a human donor with non-small cell lung cancer. Sequencing was performed on lung tumor tissue. V usage is TRBV5-1 and J usage is TRBJ1-2, with TRBD1 identical over 7 bases. CDR3: CASSLALTVDRRYTF. CDR3 bases: TGCGCCAGCAGCTTGGCCCTGACAGTGGACAGGCGCTACACCTTC.